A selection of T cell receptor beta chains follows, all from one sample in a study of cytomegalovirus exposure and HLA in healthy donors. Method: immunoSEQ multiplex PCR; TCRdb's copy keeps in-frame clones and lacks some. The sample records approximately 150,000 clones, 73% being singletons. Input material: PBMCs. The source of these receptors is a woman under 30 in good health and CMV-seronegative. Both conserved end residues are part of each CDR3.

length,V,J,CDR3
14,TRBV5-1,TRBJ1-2,CASSLVQASRGYTF
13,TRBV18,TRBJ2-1,CASSPPERQGQFF
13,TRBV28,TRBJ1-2,CASSPYEFYGYTF
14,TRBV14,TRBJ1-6,CASSPWTGDSPLHF
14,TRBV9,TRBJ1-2,CASSVDEGGNGYTF
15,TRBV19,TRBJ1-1,CASSTSFRVGTEAFF
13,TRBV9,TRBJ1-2,CASSTDRDYGYTF
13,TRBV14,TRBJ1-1,CASSAQGNTEAFF
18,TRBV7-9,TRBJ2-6,CASSLVSGGPSGANGLTF
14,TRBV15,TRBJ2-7,CATSSDRGAYEQYF
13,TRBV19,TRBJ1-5,CASSPETGLPQHF
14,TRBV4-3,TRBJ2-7,CASSQDNGPYEQYF
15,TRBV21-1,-,CASSSRRGSSYEQYF
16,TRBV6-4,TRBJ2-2,CASSHADRGNTGELFF
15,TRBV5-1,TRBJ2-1,CASSLGASEFNEQFF
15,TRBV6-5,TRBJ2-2,CASSSRDRATGELFF
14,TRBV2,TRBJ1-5,CASSEEQGEQPQHF
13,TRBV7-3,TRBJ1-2,CASSPDRDYGYTF
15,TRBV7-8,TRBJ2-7,CASSSSRVTSYEQYF
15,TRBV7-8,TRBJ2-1,CASSPSGRPYNEQFF
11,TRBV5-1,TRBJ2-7,CASSSLYEQYF
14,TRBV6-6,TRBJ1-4,CASSYSGGDEKLFF
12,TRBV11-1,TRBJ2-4,CASSLREGGQYF
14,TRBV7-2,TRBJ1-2,CASSPYGTGLGYTF
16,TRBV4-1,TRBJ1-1,CASSPLLLSVNTEAFF
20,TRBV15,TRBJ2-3,CATSRDWGGRREESTDTQYF
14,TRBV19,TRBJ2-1,CASSGTATYNEQFF
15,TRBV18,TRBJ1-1,CASSPLPGSDTEAFF
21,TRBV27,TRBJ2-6,CASSPRPKGLAGGLGANGLTF
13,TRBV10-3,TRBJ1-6,CAINRANNSPLHF
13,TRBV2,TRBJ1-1,CASLGQPNTEAFF
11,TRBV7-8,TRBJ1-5,CASSHQGPQHF
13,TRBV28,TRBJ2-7,CASAGAGADEQYF
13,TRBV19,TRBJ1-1,CASLGQAGTEAFF
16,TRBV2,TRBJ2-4,CASSEVGSLAKNIQYF
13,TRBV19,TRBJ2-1,CASADQRDNEQFF
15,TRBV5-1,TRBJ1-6,CASSLGDRGYSPLHF
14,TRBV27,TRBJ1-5,CASRVRQGNQPQHF
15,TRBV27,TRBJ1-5,CASSPWRYSNQPQHF
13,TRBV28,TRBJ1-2,CASSPGQNYGYTF
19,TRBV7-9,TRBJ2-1,CASSLAPWGAGGPVNEQFF
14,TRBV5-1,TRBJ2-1,CASSWSRGWDEQFF
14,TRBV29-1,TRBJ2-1,CSVENRQNNNEQFF
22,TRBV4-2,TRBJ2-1,CASSLNEPGLAGDSSSYNEQFF
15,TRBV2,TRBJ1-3,CASSEGQGRGNTIYF
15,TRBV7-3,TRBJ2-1,CASSIAGGRYNEQFF
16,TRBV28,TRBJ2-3,CASSLGAGGGQGTQYF
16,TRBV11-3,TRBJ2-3,CASSLGQGIGADTQYF
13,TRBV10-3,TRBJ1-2,CAISENRRYGYTF
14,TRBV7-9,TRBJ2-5,CASSHRQASETQYF
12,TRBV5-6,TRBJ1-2,CASSVPEGGYTF
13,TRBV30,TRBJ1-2,CAWSGTLLYGYTF